This T cell receptor beta chain emerged from a study of CD8 T cells in ankylosing spondylitis. Study-wide points: In ankylosing spondylitis patients, matched synovial fluid reportedly showed significant enrichment of disease-linked clones. A TCR beta motif of under ten highly homologous variants seemed to mark ankylosing spondylitis blood. Some of the motif variants had earlier been found in reactive arthritis patients' fluid and blood. Within peripheral blood, clones linked to disease were CD8+ and relatively rare.

About this clonotype: The antigen is unknown.

TCRdb fed the 5' RACE reads into MiXCR, producing one record per CDR3 protein. The table lists some 840,000 distinct CDR3 sequences, about 10% of them singletons. The sequenced sample consisted of blood, either unsorted or a sorted T cell fraction (not recorded which). The receptor's source is a male donor with ankylosing spondylitis.

The CDR3 region has the DNA TGTGCCATCAGGGGTCTCCTCCGGGGTGGTGGCTACACCTTC. Protein sequence: CAIRGLLRGGGYTF. This chain links TRBV10-3 with TRBJ1-2; D unclear. Germline CDR1 and CDR2: ENHRY and SYGVKD. V lost 6 bases, J lost 7 bases, and 18 bases lay in between. This CDR3 region has 14 residues.